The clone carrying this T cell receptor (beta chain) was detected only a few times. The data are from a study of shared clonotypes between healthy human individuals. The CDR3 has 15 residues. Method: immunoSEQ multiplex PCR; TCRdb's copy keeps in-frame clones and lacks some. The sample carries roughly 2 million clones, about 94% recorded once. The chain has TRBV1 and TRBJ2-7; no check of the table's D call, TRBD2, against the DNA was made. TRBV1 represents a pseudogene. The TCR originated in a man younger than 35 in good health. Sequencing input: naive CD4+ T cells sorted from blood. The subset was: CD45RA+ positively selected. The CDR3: CTSSQGLGDRYEQYF. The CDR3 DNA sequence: TGCACCAGCAGCCAAGGCCTTGGAGATCGCTACGAGCAGTACTTC.